This TCR beta chain came from a study of technical replicates of blood from several donors. TCRdb keeps only in-frame clones here, not all; method: immunoSEQ multiplex PCR. Of tens of thousands of clones in the sample, 85% to 95% are singletons; the top ten hold around 3%. CDR3 size: 13 residues. V lost 7 bases to trimming and J lost 9 bases; unmatched junction nucleotides: 12. Germline V gene lookup returns CDR1 SQVTM and CDR2 ANQGSEA. The genes are TRBV29-1 and TRBJ2-3, with 8 bases identical to TRBD1. Sequencing input: PBMCs. The receptor was isolated from a human donor in good health. Some clones in this sample may be carry-over from other donors' samples. CDR3 residues: CSGGQAHVLTQYF. For the CDR3, the DNA is TGCAGCGGGGGACAGGCTCACGTCTTGACGCAGTATTTT.